Below, 31 T cell receptor beta chains from the same sample are listed, as sequenced in a study of T cell changes during pregnancy in multiple sclerosis. Produced via immunoSEQ multiplex PCR; TCRdb's table is partial and in-frame only. The top ten hold roughly 2.1% of the sample, which has 69,000 or so clones, almost 95% seen once. This specimen consisted of peripheral blood, obtained in the third trimester of pregnancy. Receptors originate from a female donor in good health, enrolled as a control in a pregnancy study.

The chain joins TRBV5-1 to TRBJ2-1; 9 bases are shared with TRBD1. J gave up 6 bases and V 3 bases, and 7 bases lay outside the gene matches. Germline V gives CDR1 SGHRS, CDR2 YFSETQ. The CDR3 runs to 15 residues. This CDR3 reads CASSYGTGIFNEQFF. The CDR3 region has the DNA TGCGCCAGCAGCTACGGGACAGGGATCTTCAATGAGCAGTTCTTC.

The chain uses TRBV19 and TRBJ2-7; TRBD1 is a possible D gene (6 bases). V shed 5 bases and J shed 2 bases, with 10 bases lying between them. CDR1 LNHDA and CDR2 SQIVND come from the germline V gene (reference sequence). CDR3 length: 13 amino acids. The CDR3 nucleotides are TGTGCCAGTAGTTTGACAGGTACCTACGAGCAGTACTTC. Amino acid sequence: CASSLTGTYEQYF.

This clone has a single count. V is TRBV7-2 and J is TRBJ1-4; 9 bases match TRBD1. V shed 5 bases and J 2 bases; nucleotides not matched to a gene: 6. This CDR3 is 16 amino acids long. Germline CDR1 and CDR2: SGHTA and FQGNSA. The CDR3 here is CASSTRQGVTNEKLFF. The CDR3 region has the DNA TGTGCCAGCAGCACCCGACAGGGGGTGACTAATGAAAAACTGTTTTTT.

The gene calls are TRBV2 and TRBJ2-7, with D possibly being TRBD2 (6 bases). Germline values: CDR1 SNHLY, CDR2 FYNNEI. The CDR3 runs to 14 residues. V was clipped by 6 bases and J by 0 bases, with 12 bases between them. The CDR3 DNA is TGTGCCAGCAGAAGATCGGGACTCTCCTACGAGCAGTACTTC. It yields the protein CASRRSGLSYEQYF.

This clone appeared once. J is TRBJ2-7 and V is TRBV7-9; unclear D gene. CDR1 SEHNR and CDR2 FQNEAQ come from the germline V gene (reference sequence). The CDR3 has 14 amino acids. Trimming stripped 3 bases from V and 2 bases from J, with 11 bases between. CDR3 DNA: TGTGCCAGCAGCTTCGGAGTCACCCCCTACGAGCAGTACTTC. This sequence encodes CASSFGVTPYEQYF.

The rearrangement uses TRBV9 and TRBJ2-1, with TRBD2 identical over 7 bases. CDR3 size: 20 residues. J was trimmed by 0 bases and V by 2 bases; bases with no gene match: 17. Germline V gene sequence: CDR1 SGDLS, CDR2 YYNGEE. CDR3 amino acids: CASSVSGTTPRTSSYNEQFF. The CDR3 nucleotides read TGTGCCAGCAGCGTGTCTGGGACTACTCCAAGAACGAGCTCCTACAATGAGCAGTTCTTC. Variable domain in full (rest from reference TRBV9 and TRBJ2-1): DSGVTQTPKHLITATGQRVTLRCSPRSGDLSVYWYQQSLDQGLQFLIQYYNGEERAKGNILERFSAQQFPDLHSELNLSSLELGDSALYFCASSVSGTTPRTSSYNEQFFGPGTRLTVL.

As concerns this clone: One junction end does not reproduce the germline sequence, and a read error may be involved. The chain combines TRBV5-1 with TRBJ2-7, with D possibly matching TRBD1 (6 bases). There are 15 residues in the CDR3. The germline gives CDR1 SGHRS, CDR2 YFSETQ. The CDR3 DNA reads TGCGTCAGCAGCTTGGGGGAGACAGGAGCCTACGAGCAGTACTTC. This encodes CVSSLGETGAYEQYF.

The chain employs TRBV12-5 and TRBJ1-5; tentative D call: TRBD1 (5 bases). The V and J ends lost 2 bases and 4 bases respectively, with 12 bases between them. Germline CDR1 and CDR2: LGHNT and FRNRAP. The CDR3 runs 15 residues. Written as DNA, the CDR3 is TGTGCTAGTGGTTTGTATGCGACAGATAATCAGCCCCAGCATTTT. It translates to CASGLYATDNQPQHF. Complete variable domain (other parts from reference TRBV12-5 and TRBJ1-5): DARVTQTPRHKVTEMGQEVTMRCQPILGHNTVFWYRQTMMQGLELLAYFRNRAPLDDSGMPKDRFSAEMPDATLATLKIQPSEPRDSAVYFCASGLYATDNQPQHFGDGTRLSIL.

The chain joins TRBV6-5 to TRBJ2-1, with D perhaps matching TRBD1 (6 bases). There are 15 residues in the CDR3. CDR1 MNHEY and CDR2 SVGAGI come from the germline V gene. The ends were cut back, 6 bases at V and 3 bases at J, with 15 bases in the middle. The CDR3 protein is CASRGAGARYNEQFF. CDR3 in DNA: TGTGCCAGCAGAGGAGCAGGGGCCCGCTACAATGAGCAGTTCTTC.

V usage is TRBV2 and J usage is TRBJ2-7, with D tentatively TRBD1 (5 bases). V was pared by 6 bases and J by 6 bases, with 15 bases between. The CDR3 has 13 amino acids. From germline, CDR1 is SNHLY and CDR2 FYNNEI. The CDR3 protein is CASRGLLAREQYF. The CDR3 nucleotides read TGTGCCAGCAGGGGGCTGTTAGCTCGCGAGCAGTACTTC. Drawing the rest from reference TRBV2 and TRBJ2-7, the complete variable domain is EPEVTQTPSHQVTQMGQEVILRCVPISNHLYFYWYRQILGQKVEFLVSFYNNEISEKSEIFDDQFSVERPDGSNFTLKIRSTKLEDSAMYFCASRGLLAREQYFGPGTRLTVT.

The chain recombines TRBV14 with TRBJ1-1, with a possible D match to TRBD1 (6 bases). Germline V gene data show CDR1 as SGHDN and CDR2 as FVKESK. V lost 8 bases and J lost 1, with 11 bases in between. The CDR3 has 13 amino acids. DNA of the CDR3: TGTGCCAGCTCCAGACAGGAGAACACTGAAGCTTTCTTT. This sequence encodes CASSRQENTEAFF.

The rearrangement links TRBV11-2 to TRBJ2-2; D not resolved. Trimming stripped 5 bases from V and 8 bases from J, with 9 bases between. The CDR3 length is 12 residues. CDR1 SGHAT and CDR2 FQNNGV come from the germline V gene. The CDR3 region is CASSPHEGELFF. The CDR3 bases are TGTGCCAGCAGCCCGCATGAGGGGGAGCTGTTTTTT.

V gene TRBV5-1 combines with J gene TRBJ2-3, with TRBD1 as a possible D gene (5 bases). V lost 3 bases and J lost 1, with 9 bases in between. Germline loops: CDR1 SGHRS, CDR2 YFSETQ. The CDR3 has 14 amino acids. The CDR3, as DNA: TGCGCCAGCAGCTCTACAGGCGGCACAGATACGCAGTATTTT. Protein product: CASSSTGGTDTQYF.

The chain combines TRBV11-1 with TRBJ2-5, with 11 nucleotides matching TRBD2. The CDR3 is 15 amino acids. CDR1 and CDR2 (germline): SGHAT, FQDESV (reference sequence). V trimming: 2 bases; J trimming: 5 bases; junction bases outside the gene matches: 4. The CDR3 reads CASSLLRTSGETQYF. CDR3 nucleotides: TGTGCCAGCAGCTTACTGAGGACTAGCGGGGAGACCCAGTACTTC. The entire variable domain, with the rest obtained from reference TRBV11-1 and TRBJ2-5, is as follows: EAEVAQSPRYKITEKSQAVAFWCDPISGHATLYWYRQILGQGPELLVQFQDESVVDDSQLPKDRFSAERLKGVDSTLKIQPAELGDSAMYLCASSLLRTSGETQYFGPGTRLLVL.

The chain uses TRBV6-5 and TRBJ1-2; 8 bases line up with TRBD1. The CDR3 spans 13 residues. V was pared by 7 bases and J by 6 bases, with 7 bases of the junction left unmatched. CDR1 is MNHEY and CDR2 is SVGAGI in the germline V gene. DNA for the CDR3: TGTGCCAGCATTGGAAGACAGGGGAATGGCTACACCTTC. This encodes CASIGRQGNGYTF.

This chain uses TRBV10-3 with TRBJ1-5, with D possibly TRBD1 on 5 matching bases. The CDR3 contains 12 residues. V was pared by 10 bases and J by 1 base, with 8 bases between. The V gene's germline CDR1 is ENHRY and CDR2 SYGVKD. CDR3 sequence: CATSGSNQPQHF. In nucleotides, the CDR3 is TGTGCCACCTCAGGGAGCAATCAGCCCCAGCATTTT.

The CDR3 nucleotides are TGTGCCAGCAGCGTCACAGGGAACAATCAGCCCCAGCATTTT. It yields the protein CASSVTGNNQPQHF. This rearrangement joins TRBV9 to TRBJ1-5; possible D gene TRBD1, 6 bases. The CDR3 runs to 14 residues. CDR1 SGDLS and CDR2 YYNGEE come from the germline V gene. V lost 2 bases and J 3 bases, leaving 9 bases between the germline ends.

The V call is TRBV21-1, the J call TRBJ2-7; the table names TRBD2, a call not compared with the DNA. TRBV21-1 is recorded as a pseudogene. The CDR3 totals 12 residues. The CDR3 loop is CASSKRGSEQYF. CDR3 nucleotide sequence: TGTGCCAGCAGCAAACGCGGATCCGAGCAGTACTTC.

V gene TRBV10-3 combines with J gene TRBJ1-3; 10 positions agree with TRBD1. With 4 bases clipped from V and 0 bases from J, the junction kept 6 bases outside the gene matches. The length of the CDR3 is 17 residues. CDR1 is ENHRY and CDR2 is SYGVKD in the germline V gene. The CDR3 loop is CAISGDRGDNSGNTIYF. As DNA, the CDR3 is TGTGCCATCAGTGGGGACAGGGGCGATAACTCTGGAAACACCATATATTTT.

The rearrangement joins TRBV13 to TRBJ2-7; 11 bases are shared with TRBD1. V trimming: 3 bases; J trimming: 2 bases; junction bases outside the gene matches: 9. Germline V gene data show CDR1 as PRHDT and CDR2 as FYEKMQ (reference sequence). This CDR3 contains 17 residues. CDR3 protein: CASSFRLGQGAAYEQYF. CDR3 bases: TGTGCCAGCAGCTTTCGCTTAGGACAGGGGGCCGCCTACGAGCAGTACTTC.

This chain links TRBV6-5 with TRBJ1-1; D not certain. V was shortened by 2 bases and J by 6 bases, with 19 bases between the two germline ends. The CDR3 is made up of 16 amino acids. CDR1 is MNHEY and CDR2 is SVGAGI in the germline V gene. The CDR3 sequence is CASSYRDVASNSEAFF. CDR3 nucleotides: TGTGCCAGCAGTTACCGAGATGTTGCATCTAACTCTGAAGCTTTCTTT.

V gene TRBV5-1 combines with J gene TRBJ1-4; perhaps TRBD1 as D (6 bases). Germline loops: CDR1 SGHRS, CDR2 YFSETQ. The CDR3 is 16 amino acids. V dropped 0 bases and J dropped 4 bases, with 13 bases sitting between them. The CDR3 DNA reads as TGCGCCAGCAGCTTGGCATGGGGGCGAGGTAATGAAAAACTGTTTTTT. It specifies CASSLAWGRGNEKLFF.

This clone was counted once. V is TRBV5-4 and J is TRBJ1-1, with 10 bases identical to TRBD1. This CDR3 region has 16 residues. CDR1 and CDR2 from the germline V gene are SGHNT and YYREEE (reference sequence). The trim removed 4 bases at V and 5 bases at J, leaving 11 bases unmatched. The CDR3 reads CASSLRRTGGRTEAFF. CDR3 nucleotide sequence: TGTGCCAGCAGCCTCCGCCGGACAGGGGGTCGGACTGAAGCTTTCTTT. The complete variable domain, with remaining parts taken from reference TRBV5-4 and TRBJ1-1, reads ETGVTQSPTHLIKTRGQQVTLRCSSQSGHNTVSWYQQALGQGPQFIFQYYREEENGRGNFPPRFSGLQFPNYSSELNVNALELDDSALYLCASSLRRTGGRTEAFFGQGTRLTVV.

The chain recombines TRBV6-5 with TRBJ2-7; D ambiguous. This CDR3 has 13 residues. The ends were cut back, 7 bases at V and 1 base at J, with 11 bases in the middle. Germline V lookup: CDR1 MNHEY, CDR2 SVGAGI. The CDR3 coding sequence is TGTGCCAGCACCAGTCGTACATCCTACGAGCAGTACTTC. Protein product: CASTSRTSYEQYF.

The CDR3 protein is CASIGAGGTNYGYTF. CDR3 coding DNA: TGTGCCAGCATAGGGGCGGGGGGCACTAACTATGGCTACACCTTC. The V and J genes are TRBV28 and TRBJ1-2, with D possibly matching TRBD1 (6 bases). The CDR3 length is 15 residues. The germline V gene has CDR1 MDHEN and CDR2 SYDVKM. V was clipped by 7 bases and J by 0 bases, with 15 bases between them.

CDR3 bases: TGTGCCAGCAGGTACCGGGACAGAGCTAACTATGGCTACACCTTC. This encodes CASRYRDRANYGYTF. V is TRBV28 and J is TRBJ1-2, with TRBD1 identical over 7 bases. After removal of 6 bases from V and 0 bases from J, the junction contained 7 bases not matched to a gene. This CDR3 contains 15 residues. CDR1 MDHEN and CDR2 SYDVKM come from the germline V gene.

This chain uses TRBV5-6 with TRBJ1-4, with D perhaps matching TRBD1 (6 bases). This CDR3 contains 15 residues. Germline CDR1 SGHDT, CDR2 YYEEEE. V was clipped by 0 bases and J by 8 bases, with 14 bases between them. The CDR3 here is CASSLAYRASEKLFF. The CDR3 coding sequence is TGTGCCAGCAGCTTGGCCTACAGGGCGAGCGAAAAACTGTTTTTT.

The CDR3 coding sequence is TGTGCCATCAGTGGGCAGACAAACTATGGCTACACCTTC. The encoded protein is CAISGQTNYGYTF. This chain uses TRBV10-3 with TRBJ1-2; D is unresolved. Germline V gene data show CDR1 as ENHRY and CDR2 as SYGVKD. The CDR3 contains 13 residues. V lost 4 bases and J lost 2, with 8 bases in between.

This chain joins TRBV7-9 and TRBJ1-2; tentative D call: TRBD1 (5 bases). V shed 4 bases and J shed 7 bases, with 7 bases lying between them. This CDR3 contains 11 residues. Germline loops: CDR1 SEHNR, CDR2 FQNEAQ (reference sequence). The CDR3 sequence: CASSSGGGYTF. The CDR3 DNA is TGTGCCAGCAGCTCCGGGGGTGGCTACACCTTC.

The chain uses TRBV5-8 and TRBJ2-7; 8 bases align to TRBD1. Looked up from germline, CDR1 is SGHTS and CDR2 is YDEGEE. Trimming took 4 bases from V and 0 from J; bases not matched to a gene: 6. This CDR3 spans 15 amino acids. The CDR3 here is CASSRGQVLSYEQYF. The CDR3 coding sequence is TGTGCCAGCAGCAGGGGACAGGTTCTCTCCTACGAGCAGTACTTC.

The chain joins TRBV7-3 to TRBJ2-3; TRBD2 matches 14 bases. CDR1 and CDR2 from the germline V gene are SGHTA and FQGTGA. This CDR3 is 20 amino acids long. The J segment lost 2 bases and the V segment lost 5 bases, leaving 15 bases of the junction unmatched. DNA of the CDR3: TGTGCCAGCAGCAAGAAGGGACTAGCGGGAGCCACGGGCCACACAGATACGCAGTATTTT. It translates to CASSKKGLAGATGHTDTQYF.